These 12 T cell receptor beta chains share one sample of origin, sequenced in a study of blood T cell repertoires in COVID-19. Generated by immunoSEQ multiplex PCR, the TCRdb table keeps only in-frame clones and is missing some. Among about 320,000 clones listed, 65% to 85% were seen once. The sample was peripheral blood. All receptors derive from a woman aged 45-65 years with acute or convalescent COVID-19.

This chain uses TRBV6-6 with TRBJ1-2; a possible D gene is TRBD1 (5 bases). Trimming took off 6 bases at V and 2 bases at J, with 13 bases between the two ends. There are 14 residues in the CDR3. In germline, CDR1 is MNHNY, CDR2 SVGAGI (reference sequence). CDR3 nucleotides: TGTGCCAGCAGCTCGGACATTCGGAACTATGGCTACACCTTC. As protein: CASSSDIRNYGYTF.

The CDR3 DNA follows: TGTGCCAGAAGCCCACTTTGTTTGGCTAGAGAAGCAGATACGCAGTATTTT. Translating it yields CARSPLCLAREADTQYF. The chain recombines TRBV5-3 with TRBJ2-3, with unresolved D. TRBV5-3 is marked as an open reading frame, function uncertain. With 4 bases removed from V and 4 bases from J, the gap between germline ends came to 22 bases. The CDR3 is 17 residues long.

In this sample, this clone turned up a few times. CDR3 loop: CASSSGGQGGYGYTF. The CDR3, as DNA: TGTGCCAGCAGCTCTGGGGGACAGGGAGGTTATGGCTACACCTTC. The chain recombines TRBV7-6 with TRBJ1-2, with 9 bases identical to TRBD1. V gave up 4 bases and J gave up 5 bases; unmatched junction bases: 8. Germline CDR1 is SGHVS and CDR2 is FNYEAQ. The CDR3 has 15 residues.

V usage is TRBV18 and J usage is TRBJ1-5; D remains unclear. CDR1 and CDR2 (germline): KGHSH, LQKENI. With 5 bases removed from V and 5 bases from J, the gap between germline ends came to 7 bases. The CDR3 consists of 12 residues. As DNA, the CDR3 is TGTGCCAGCTCAGGCGGCGATCAGCCCCAGCATTTT. Its protein product is CASSGGDQPQHF.

The V gene is TRBV29-1, the J gene TRBJ1-1; D is unresolved. Trimming pared 4 bases from V and 1 base from J, leaving 10 bases between. The V gene's germline CDR1 is SQVTM and CDR2 ANQGSEA. The CDR3 has 13 amino acids. The CDR3 nucleotides are TGCAGCGTTGGGTCCAGCGAGAACACTGAAGCTTTCTTT. It specifies CSVGSSENTEAFF.

In its sample, this clone was seen once. The J gene is TRBJ1-2, the V gene TRBV29-1; D is undetermined. The CDR3 is made up of 15 amino acids. V was cut by 7 bases and J by 3 bases, with 21 bases left in between. The germline V gene has CDR1 SQVTM and CDR2 ANQGSEA. The CDR3 reads CSAEPPRGRDYGYTF. The CDR3 nucleotides are TGCAGCGCCGAACCCCCCAGAGGGCGGGACTATGGCTACACCTTC.

This chain connects TRBV5-1 to TRBJ2-6; 7 bases agree with TRBD1. V dropped 0 bases and J dropped 2; count of bases not matched to a gene: 5. The CDR3 is 17 amino acids. CDR1 and CDR2 (germline): SGHRS, YFSETQ. The CDR3 sequence is CASSLGSQGPGANVLTF. The CDR3 DNA is TGCGCCAGCAGCTTGGGTTCACAGGGGCCTGGGGCCAACGTCCTGACTTTC.

The chain is built from TRBV7-2 and TRBJ2-5, with D perhaps matching TRBD2 (6 bases). The V end lost 3 bases, the J end lost 4 bases, and 18 bases lay between the germline ends. This CDR3 has 16 amino acids. Germline-derived CDR1 and CDR2 are SGHTA and FQGNSA. In DNA form, the CDR3 reads TGTGCCAGCAGCTTTATGCATAGCGGTGGTGCAGAGACCCAGTACTTC. Translation: CASSFMHSGGAETQYF.

This clone is a singleton in its sample. CDR3 coding DNA: TGCGCCAGCAGCTTTGGACAGGGCAAAGAAAAACTGTTTTTT. It is translated as CASSFGQGKEKLFF. V gene TRBV5-1 combines with J gene TRBJ1-4; 8 bases line up with TRBD1. Unmatched junction bases numbered 5, after V lost 2 bases and J lost 8 bases. The CDR3 runs to 14 residues. Germline V lookup: CDR1 SGHRS, CDR2 YFSETQ.

The chain recombines TRBV19 with TRBJ1-5, with D perhaps TRBD1 (5 bases). In germline, CDR1 is LNHDA, CDR2 SQIVND (reference sequence). The CDR3 spans 13 residues. V lost 2 bases, J lost 11 bases, and 13 bases lay in between. This CDR3 reads CASSIPGTPAQHF. The DNA for the CDR3 is TGTGCCAGTAGTATACCGGGGACTCCGGCCCAGCATTTT. Together with reference TRBV19 and TRBJ1-5, the CDR3 gives the full variable domain: DGGITQSPKYLFRKEGQNVTLSCEQNLNHDAMYWYRQDPGQGLRLIYYSQIVNDFQKGDIAEGYSVSREKKESFPLTVTSAQKNPTAFYLCASSIPGTPAQHFGDGTRLSIL.

The chain joins TRBV7-9 to TRBJ1-2; 7 bases agree with TRBD1. CDR1 and CDR2 from the germline V gene are SEHNR and FQNEAQ (reference sequence). Losses at the gene ends were 2 bases for V and 7 bases for J; bases not matched to a gene: 13. The CDR3 consists of 16 residues. The chain's CDR3 is CASSLSIATGWGGYTF. The CDR3 nucleotides read TGTGCCAGCAGCTTATCTATTGCGACAGGGTGGGGTGGCTACACCTTC.

The chain employs TRBV2 and TRBJ1-5; D not resolved. Germline V CDR1 and CDR2: SNHLY, FYNNEI. The CDR3 has 14 residues. The V gene lost 2 bases and the J gene lost 3 bases, with 8 bases spanning the gap. CDR3 loop: CASSERRNNQPQHF. The CDR3 DNA is TGTGCCAGCAGTGAACGCAGGAACAATCAGCCCCAGCATTTT.